This T cell receptor beta chain originates from a study of blood T cell repertoires in COVID-19. As for the study in general: Sources were T cells, B-cell-depleted T cells, or PBMCs; the material itself was cDNA or gDNA.

Germline V gene lookup returns CDR1 SGHTA and CDR2 FQGTGA. V was trimmed by 5 bases and J by 1 base, leaving 14 bases between them. This CDR3 has 15 residues. This clone appeared a single time. The repertoire was sequenced with immunoSEQ multiplex PCR; TCRdb's copy has only in-frame clones and lacks some. The sample has approximately 210,000 clones, about four fifths seen once. Those enrolled, adults aged roughly 18 to 89 years, came from about two dozen US areas. The study assigned cohorts using participant-reported clinical history. Two negative PCRs, clearance, or symptom resolution were required of recovered Cohort 3 donors.

Sequencing input: PBMCs or T cells enriched from blood (not recorded which). This chain joins TRBV7-3 and TRBJ1-1; D is unclear. The sequence was collected from a woman aged 60 to 75 who had recovered from COVID-19. CDR3 sequence: CASSPLEGRNTEAFF. DNA for the CDR3: TGTGCCAGCAGCCCACTCGAAGGGAGGAACACTGAAGCTTTCTTT.